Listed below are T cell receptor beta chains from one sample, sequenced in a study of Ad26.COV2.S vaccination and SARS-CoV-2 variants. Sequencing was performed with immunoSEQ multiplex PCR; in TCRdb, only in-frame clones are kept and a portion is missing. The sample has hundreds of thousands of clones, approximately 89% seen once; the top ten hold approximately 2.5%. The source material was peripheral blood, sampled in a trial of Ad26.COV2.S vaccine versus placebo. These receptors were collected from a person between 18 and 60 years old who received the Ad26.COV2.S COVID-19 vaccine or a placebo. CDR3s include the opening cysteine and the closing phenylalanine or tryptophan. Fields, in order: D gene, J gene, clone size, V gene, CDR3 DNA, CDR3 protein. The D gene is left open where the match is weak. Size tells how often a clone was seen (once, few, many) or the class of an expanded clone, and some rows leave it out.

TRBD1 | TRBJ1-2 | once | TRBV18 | TGTGCCAGCTCACCCGGGACAGAAAACTATGGCTACACCTTC | CASSPGTENYGYTF
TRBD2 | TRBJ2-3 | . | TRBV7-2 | TGTGCCAGCAGCTTAGTAGCGGGGGGGCCGTATACGCAGTATTTT | CASSLVAGGPYTQYF
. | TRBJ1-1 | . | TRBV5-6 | TGTGCCAGCAGCTTTATGAACACTGAAGCTTTCTTT | CASSFMNTEAFF
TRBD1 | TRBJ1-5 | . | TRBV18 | TGTGCCAGCTCACCTTCGGGACAGCATAGCAATCAGCCCCAGCATTTT | CASSPSGQHSNQPQHF
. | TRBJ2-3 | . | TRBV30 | TGTGCCTGGAGTGTCAAGCGTAGGGGCGATACGCAGTATTTT | CAWSVKRRGDTQYF
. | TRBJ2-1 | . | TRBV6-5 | TGTGCCAGCACTAACCCCTTGGGTAACAATGAGCAGTTCTTC | CASTNPLGNNEQFF
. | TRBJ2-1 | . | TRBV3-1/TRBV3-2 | TGTGCCAGCAGAGATCTCAATGAGCAGTTCTTC | CASRDLNEQFF
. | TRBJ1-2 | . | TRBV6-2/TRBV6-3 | TGTGCCAGCAGCCTCGACAGGTACTATGGCTACACCTTC | CASSLDRYYGYTF
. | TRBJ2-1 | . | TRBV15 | TGTGCCACCAGCAGAGATCTGGCAGGGTCTCATAATGAGCAGTTCTTC | CATSRDLAGSHNEQFF
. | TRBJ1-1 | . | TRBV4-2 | TGTGCCACGACCCGGGACGGACGGATGAACACTGAAGCTTTCTTT | CATTRDGRMNTEAFF
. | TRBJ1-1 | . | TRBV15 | TGTGCCACCAGCAGAGGGGATTCAGGGAGGGCTTTCTTT | CATSRGDSGRAFF
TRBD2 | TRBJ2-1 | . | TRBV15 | TGTGCCACCAGCAGAGAAGGGCTAGCGGATTACAATGAGCAGTTCTTC | CATSREGLADYNEQFF
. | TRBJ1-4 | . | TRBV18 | TGTGCCAGCTCACCAGGGCAGGTGCATAATGAAAAACTGTTTTTT | CASSPGQVHNEKLFF
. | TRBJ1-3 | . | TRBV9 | TGTGCCAGCAGCCCCGGACCTCGGACCTTACGCTCTGGAAACACCATATATTTT | CASSPGPRTLRSGNTIYF
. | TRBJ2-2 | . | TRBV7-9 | TGTGCCAGCAGCTCCCCACAGGGAATCTCTGGGGAGCTGTTTTTT | CASSSPQGISGELFF
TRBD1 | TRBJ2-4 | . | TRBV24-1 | TGTGCCACCAGTGATCATTCCGGGACAGGGGGCAGAAACATTCAGTACTTC | CATSDHSGTGGRNIQYF
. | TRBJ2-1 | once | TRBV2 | TGTGCCAGCAGTGAGAGGGCCTTAAACTACAATGAGCAGTTCTTC | CASSERALNYNEQFF
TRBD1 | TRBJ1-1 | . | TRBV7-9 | TGTGCCAGCAGCTTAGGTTTCCGGGACAGGGATATGAACACTGAAGCTTTCTTT | CASSLGFRDRDMNTEAFF
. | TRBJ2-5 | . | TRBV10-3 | TGTGCCATCTCTTGGGGAGGAGGAGAGGAGACCCAGTACTTC | CAISWGGGEETQYF
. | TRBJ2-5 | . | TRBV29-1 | TGCAGCGTTGACCAGGCTTCGGAGACCCAGTACTTC | CSVDQASETQYF
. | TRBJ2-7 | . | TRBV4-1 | TGCGCCAGCAGCCAATTCACCTCGGGGCCTCATCGAGGCTCCTACGAGCAGTACTTC | CASSQFTSGPHRGSYEQYF
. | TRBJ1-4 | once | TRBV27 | TGTGCCAGCAGTTCCCTGGGTAGGGCTAAAGAAAAACTGTTTTTT | CASSSLGRAKEKLFF
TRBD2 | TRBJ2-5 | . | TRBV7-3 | TGTGCCAGCAGCTTAGCGGGAGGCTACCAAGAGACCCAGTACTTC | CASSLAGGYQETQYF
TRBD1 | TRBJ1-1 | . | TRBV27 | TGTGCCAGCAGTTTGAGGGGACAGGTGAACACTGAAGCTTTCTTT | CASSLRGQVNTEAFF
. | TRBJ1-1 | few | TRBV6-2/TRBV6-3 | TGTGCCAGCAGTCGGGGGTTGACAGCAATGAACACTGAAGCTTTCTTT | CASSRGLTAMNTEAFF
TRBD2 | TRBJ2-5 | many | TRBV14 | TGTGCCAGCAGCCAAGCCCCAATAGCGGGGGAGTTCGAGACCCAGTACTTC | CASSQAPIAGEFETQYF
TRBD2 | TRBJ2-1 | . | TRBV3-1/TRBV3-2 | TGTGCCAGCAGCCCGGGACTAGGGGCCTACAATGAGCAGTTCTTC | CASSPGLGAYNEQFF
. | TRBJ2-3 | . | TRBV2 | TGTGCCAGCAGGAAGCCGGTCGGAGGGGCAGATACGCAGTATTTT | CASRKPVGGADTQYF
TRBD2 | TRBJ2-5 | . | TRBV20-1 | TGCAGTGCTAAGTCCAACGAGCGGGGGAACTTC | CSAKSNERGNF
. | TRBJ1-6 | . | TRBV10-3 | TGTGCCATCAGGAAGACAGTAGATAATTCACCCCTCCACTTT | CAIRKTVDNSPLHF